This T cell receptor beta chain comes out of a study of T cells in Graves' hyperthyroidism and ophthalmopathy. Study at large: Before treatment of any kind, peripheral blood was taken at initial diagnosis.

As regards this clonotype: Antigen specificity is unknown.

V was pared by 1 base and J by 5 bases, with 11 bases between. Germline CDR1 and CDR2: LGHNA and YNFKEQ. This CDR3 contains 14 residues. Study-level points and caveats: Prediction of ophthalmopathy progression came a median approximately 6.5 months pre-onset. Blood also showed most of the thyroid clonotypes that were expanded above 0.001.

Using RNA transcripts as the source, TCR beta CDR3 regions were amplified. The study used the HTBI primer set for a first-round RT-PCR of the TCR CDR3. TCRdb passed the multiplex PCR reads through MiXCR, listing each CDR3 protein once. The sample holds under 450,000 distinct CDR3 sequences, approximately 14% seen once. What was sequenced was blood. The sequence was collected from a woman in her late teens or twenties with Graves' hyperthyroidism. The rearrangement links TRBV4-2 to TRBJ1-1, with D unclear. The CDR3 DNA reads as TGTGCCAGCAGCCAAGGACTTGGGGATACTGAAGCTTTCTTT. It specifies CASSQGLGDTEAFF.